Each of the 2 T cell receptor beta chains below was sequenced from the same sample in a study of pediatric ulcerative colitis. The rectum was sampled with one to two pinch biopsies at colonoscopy. Using immunoSEQ multiplex PCR, the repertoire was profiled, and TCRdb retains in-frame clones only, with some absent. The sample shows tens of thousands of clones, roughly 70% of them seen only once. Sequences were obtained from gut tissue. The receptors originated from a boy between 10 and 17 years old with severe ulcerative colitis.

V is TRBV5-6 and J is TRBJ1-1, with 7 bases fitting TRBD1. V dropped 2 bases and J dropped 1; count of bases not matched to a gene: 2. The germline V gene has CDR1 SGHDT and CDR2 YYEEEE. The CDR3 loop spans 14 amino acids. CDR3 residues: CASSLQGTNTEAFF. CDR3 DNA sequence: TGTGCCAGCAGCTTACAGGGGACGAACACTGAAGCTTTCTTT.

V gene TRBV6-5 combines with J gene TRBJ2-2; TRBD1 agrees at 8 bases. CDR1 and CDR2 (germline): MNHEY, SVGAGI. CDR3 size: 13 residues. V was pared by 8 bases and J by 2 bases, with 1 base of the junction left unmatched. CDR3: CASGQGNTGELFF. The CDR3 nucleotides are TGTGCCAGCGGACAGGGAAACACCGGGGAGCTGTTTTTT.